The clone carrying this T cell receptor beta chain appeared a single time. Assay used: immunoSEQ multiplex PCR; TCRdb lists only in-frame clones, some missing. Of tens of thousands of clones in the sample, around 83% are singletons; the top ten hold about 5.2%. The sample originates from a study of blood T cell repertoires in COVID-19. CDR3 length: 12 residues. Germline loops: CDR1 ENHRY, CDR2 SYGVKD. The germline V and J ends were trimmed by 6 bases and 4 bases, with 10 bases remaining between them. Material: peripheral blood. The origin of this receptor is a human donor in a cohort sampled during active COVID-19. This chain connects TRBV10-3 to TRBJ2-7; D perhaps matches TRBD2 (6 bases). The CDR3 sequence is CAISGGVYEQYF. The CDR3 bases are TGTGCCATCAGCGGGGGAGTATACGAGCAGTACTTC.